This entry lists 6 T cell receptor beta chains sequenced from one sample in a study of T cell responses to AZD1222 COVID-19 vaccine. Only in-frame clones appear in the TCRdb table, and some are missing; sequencing was by immunoSEQ multiplex PCR. The sample contains about 170,000 clones, roughly nine tenths of which appear only once. The input for sequencing was peripheral blood, taken on day 0 of AZD1222 vaccination. Receptors originate from an adult in good health.

This clone has only one observation. V and J are TRBV5-8 and TRBJ2-3, with TRBD1 identical over 8 bases. The CDR3 covers 17 residues. V gave up 0 bases and J gave up 1 base; unmatched junction bases: 7. The germline CDR1 and CDR2 sequences are SGHTS and YDEGEE. CDR3 DNA sequence: TGTGCCAGCAGCTTGGCCAGGGGGCGTATGGGCACAGATACGCAGTATTTT. Amino acid sequence: CASSLARGRMGTDTQYF.

The chain carries TRBV11-3 and TRBJ2-2, with D uncertain. Trimming removed 3 bases at V and 11 bases at J, with 16 bases between. CDR3 size: 14 residues. The germline V gene encodes CDR1 SGHNT and CDR2 YENEEA. As DNA, the CDR3 is TGTGCCAGCAGCTTGTCTCGGACCCACGTCGAGCTGTTTTTT. Amino acids: CASSLSRTHVELFF.

This chain joins TRBV28 and TRBJ2-5; D is unclear. Looked up from germline, CDR1 is MDHEN and CDR2 is SYDVKM. This CDR3 is built from 12 residues. Trimming stripped 6 bases from V and 5 bases from J, with 10 bases between. The CDR3 region is CASSPDGETQYF. In nucleotides, the CDR3 is TGTGCCAGCAGCCCGGACGGGGAGACCCAGTACTTC. Complete variable domain (other parts from reference TRBV28 and TRBJ2-5): DVKVTQSSRYLVKRTGEKVFLECVQDMDHENMFWYRQDPGLGLRLIYFSYDVKMKEKGDIPEGYSVSREKKERFSLILESASTNQTSMYLCASSPDGETQYFGPGTRLLVL.

The chain employs TRBV5-4 and TRBJ1-3; TRBD1 aligns across 11 bases. This CDR3 spans 16 amino acids. Trimming at V came to 4 bases and at J to 2 bases, leaving 5 bases not matched to a gene. The V gene's germline CDR1 is SGHNT and CDR2 YYREEE (reference sequence). CDR3 region: CASSPMDRGPGNTIYF. The CDR3, as DNA: TGTGCCAGCAGCCCGATGGACAGGGGGCCTGGAAACACCATATATTTT.

The chain couples TRBV23-1 to TRBJ1-2; 7 positions match TRBD1. TRBV23-1 is identified as an open reading frame with a role that is uncertain. This CDR3 is 17 amino acids long. With 3 bases clipped from V and 1 base from J, the junction kept 11 bases outside the gene matches. The DNA of the CDR3 is TGCGCCAGCAGTCATCCTGGAGGGGGCAGCCGTAACTATGGCTACACCTTC. Protein product: CASSHPGGGSRNYGYTF.

Comments on this clone: This sample also contains other DNA sequences that code for the same CDR3. The V call is TRBV3-1 (or the pseudogene TRBV3-2), the J call TRBJ2-2, with D possibly TRBD2 on 6 matching bases. The germline V and J ends were trimmed by 0 bases and 1 base, with 9 bases remaining between them. Germline CDR1 LGHDT, CDR2 YNNKEL (reference sequence). This CDR3 region has 16 residues. The CDR3, as DNA: TGTGCCAGCAGCCAAGACTGGGGGGAGAACACCGGGGAGCTGTTTTTT. It is translated as CASSQDWGENTGELFF.